These 26 T cell receptor beta chains came from one sample sequenced in a study of OX40 agonist ivuxolimab in advanced cancers. The protocol was immunoSEQ multiplex PCR, while the TCRdb copy is restricted to in-frame clones and leaves out a portion. The repertoire holds fewer than 75,000 clones, with roughly nine tenths as singletons. The specimen was CD4+ or CD8+ T cells sorted from blood, collected in a trial of the OX40 agonist ivuxolimab. All receptors derive from an adult with an advanced solid tumor such as melanoma, head and neck, liver or kidney cancer.

This clone was seen once. The chain uses TRBV19 and TRBJ2-5; 12 bases map to TRBD2. Germline lookup yields CDR1 LNHDA and CDR2 SQIVND (reference sequence). J was trimmed by 5 bases and V by 7 bases; bases with no gene match: 8. The CDR3 has 15 amino acids. The CDR3 loop reads CASKLAGGPWETQYF. Here the CDR3 DNA reads TGTGCCAGTAAGCTAGCGGGGGGGCCCTGGGAGACCCAGTACTTC.

The chain carries TRBV5-4 and TRBJ1-2; no firm D call. Trimming removed 10 bases at V and 1 base at J, with 17 bases between. Per the germline V gene, CDR1 is SGHNT and CDR2 is YYREEE (reference sequence). This CDR3 is built from 14 residues. The CDR3 is CAAQTGPDNYGYTF. The CDR3 nucleotides read TGTGCCGCCCAGACCGGCCCAGATAACTATGGCTACACCTTC.

This clone has a handful of counts. V is TRBV2 and J is TRBJ1-5, with unresolved D. V lost 6 bases and J 4 bases, leaving 13 bases between the germline ends. Germline values: CDR1 SNHLY, CDR2 FYNNEI. The CDR3 covers 14 residues. The DNA for the CDR3 is TGTGCCAGCAGGACGGACGGACCGAATCAGCCCCAGCATTTT. Residues: CASRTDGPNQPQHF.

The chain links TRBV6-5 to TRBJ1-1; D unclear. The CDR3 covers 15 residues. Trimming removed 2 bases at V and 4 bases at J, with 14 bases between. In germline, CDR1 is MNHEY, CDR2 SVGAGI. The CDR3 DNA reads as TGTGCCAGCAGTTACGGCCGGGTATTTAGCACTGAAGCTTTCTTT. It specifies CASSYGRVFSTEAFF.

The chain couples TRBV6-1 to TRBJ1-2, with D possibly being TRBD1 (5 bases). The V gene lost 2 bases and the J gene lost 4 bases, with 17 bases spanning the gap. This CDR3 is 16 amino acids long. From germline, CDR1 is MNHNS and CDR2 SASEGT. The CDR3 here is CASSEMPTAALYGYTF. DNA for the CDR3: TGTGCCAGCAGTGAAATGCCGACAGCCGCTCTCTATGGCTACACCTTC.

The CDR3 coding sequence is TGTGCCAGCAGCCAGGGACAGGCGAGCTCTGGAAACACCATATATTTT. It specifies CASSQGQASSGNTIYF. The chain joins TRBV7-6 to TRBJ1-3, with TRBD1 identical over 8 bases. Germline CDR1 is SGHVS and CDR2 is FNYEAQ. The CDR3 consists of 16 residues. V was pared by 5 bases and J by 0 bases, with 6 bases of the junction left unmatched. The variable domain in full, with the rest retrieved from reference TRBV7-6 and TRBJ1-3, is GAGVSQSPRYKVTKRGQDVALRCDPISGHVSLYWYRQALGQGPEFLTYFNYEAQQDKSGLPNDRFSAERPEGSISTLTIQRTEQRDSAMYRCASSQGQASSGNTIYFGEGSWLTVV.

The chain combines TRBV28 with TRBJ1-5, with a weak D call TRBD1 (5 bases). Germline CDR1 is MDHEN and CDR2 is SYDVKM. Trimming left V 7 bases short and J 9 bases short, with 16 bases between. This CDR3 region has 13 residues. CDR3 sequence reads: CASTPARRGPQHF. The CDR3 DNA reads as TGTGCCAGCACCCCGGCCCGGAGGGGGCCCCAGCATTTT.

The chain employs TRBV7-9 and TRBJ1-2, with 8 bases that match TRBD1. CDR3 size: 14 residues. The germline CDR1 and CDR2 sequences are SEHNR and FQNEAQ (reference sequence). V trimming: 4 bases; J trimming: 6 bases; junction bases outside the gene matches: 7. The CDR3 reads CASSSFDRGDGYTF. CDR3 sequence (DNA): TGTGCCAGCAGCTCTTTCGACAGGGGAGATGGCTACACCTTC.

The chain combines TRBV5-6 with TRBJ2-3; 7 bases line up with TRBD2. CDR1 is SGHDT and CDR2 is YYEEEE in the germline V gene. The CDR3 length is 15 residues. After removal of 4 bases from V and 2 bases from J, the junction contained 7 bases not matched to a gene. CDR3 DNA: TGTGCCAGCAGCCTTCTGGCGGGAGACACAGATACGCAGTATTTT. Amino acid sequence: CASSLLAGDTDTQYF.

The J gene is TRBJ1-2, the V gene TRBV6-1; D is unresolved. Trimming shortened V by 6 bases and J by 5 bases, and 10 bases separated the two germline ends. This CDR3 is 12 amino acids long. Germline lookup yields CDR1 MNHNS and CDR2 SASEGT. CDR3 sequence (DNA): TGTGCCAGCAGGGCTGAGGAGTATGGCTACACCTTC. Amino acids: CASRAEEYGYTF.

V usage is TRBV30 and J usage is TRBJ1-2; D uncertain. From germline, CDR1 is GTSNPN and CDR2 SVGIG (reference sequence). The CDR3 consists of 12 residues. With 0 bases removed from V and 8 bases from J, the gap between germline ends came to 10 bases. Here the CDR3 reads CAWSVQMGGYTF. The CDR3 bases are TGTGCCTGGAGTGTACAGATGGGGGGCTACACCTTC.

The chain links TRBV19 to TRBJ2-1, with D possibly being TRBD2 (6 bases). Deletions cut 5 bases from V and 9 bases from J, with 17 bases between. The CDR3 is made up of 14 amino acids. CDR1 LNHDA and CDR2 SQIVND come from the germline V gene (reference sequence). CDR3 in amino acids: CASSPVTGVIEQFF. CDR3 DNA: TGTGCCAGTAGTCCAGTGACGGGGGTCATTGAGCAGTTCTTC.

The sample holds a few counts of this clone. The chain combines TRBV5-1 with TRBJ1-1, with D uncertain. The CDR3 loop spans 14 amino acids. V was clipped by 2 bases and J by 3 bases, with 11 bases between them. Looked up from germline, CDR1 is SGHRS and CDR2 is YFSETQ. Here the CDR3 reads CASSFGSRHTEAFF. CDR3 in DNA: TGCGCCAGCAGCTTCGGGTCGAGGCACACTGAAGCTTTCTTT.

The chain joins TRBV30 to TRBJ2-5; D is uncertain. The CDR3 is made up of 11 amino acids. V lost 2 bases and J lost 4, with 5 bases in between. CDR1 GTSNPN and CDR2 SVGIG come from the germline V gene (reference sequence). The CDR3: CAWSHPETQYF. DNA for the CDR3: TGTGCCTGGAGTCATCCAGAGACCCAGTACTTC.

This chain joins TRBV5-4 and TRBJ2-7, with TRBD2 identical over 14 bases. This CDR3 region has 17 residues. After removal of 2 bases from V and 5 bases from J, the junction contained 9 bases not matched to a gene. The germline V gene has CDR1 SGHNT and CDR2 YYREEE (reference sequence). CDR3 sequence reads: CASSFPGLAGESHEQYF. In nucleotides, the CDR3 is TGTGCCAGCAGCTTTCCGGGACTAGCGGGAGAATCCCACGAGCAGTACTTC.

This chain's CDR3 is CASSRTSGSQETQYF. CDR3 DNA sequence: TGTGCCAGCAGCCGAACTAGCGGATCCCAAGAGACCCAGTACTTC. The V and J genes are TRBV4-2 and TRBJ2-5; 8 bases map to TRBD2. The CDR3 extends over 15 amino acids. The germline CDR1 and CDR2 sequences are LGHNA and YNFKEQ. V trimming: 4 bases; J trimming: 1 base; junction bases outside the gene matches: 5.

The chain is built from TRBV28 and TRBJ1-1, with 10 bases matching TRBD1. This CDR3 has 14 residues. Germline V gives CDR1 MDHEN, CDR2 SYDVKM. The V segment lost 3 bases and the J segment 7 bases; nucleotides outside the gene matches: 5. The CDR3 sequence: CASSLPGQGFEAFF. The CDR3, as DNA: TGTGCCAGCAGTTTGCCGGGACAGGGGTTTGAAGCTTTCTTT.

This sequence joins TRBV6-6 and TRBJ1-2; possible D gene TRBD1, 6 bases. Germline V gene sequence: CDR1 MNHNY, CDR2 SVGAGI (reference sequence). The CDR3 totals 16 residues. Trimming cost V 4 bases and J 0 bases, with 15 bases left between them. CDR3 sequence reads: CASSSPVGGANYGYTF. In DNA, the CDR3 is TGTGCCAGCAGTTCTCCGGTAGGGGGAGCTAACTATGGCTACACCTTC.

The chain links TRBV6-5 to TRBJ2-7, with 8 bases that match TRBD2. Germline CDR1 reads MNHEY; CDR2 reads SVGAGI. This CDR3 contains 15 residues. J was trimmed by 0 bases and V by 5 bases; bases with no gene match: 6. The CDR3 bases are TGTGCCAGCAGTCCCGGGAGGGTCAGCTCCTACGAGCAGTACTTC. It codes for CASSPGRVSSYEQYF.

The chain is built from TRBV28 and TRBJ1-4; tentatively, D is TRBD1 (6 bases). The V gene lost 7 bases and the J gene lost 8 bases, with 20 bases spanning the gap. Germline lookup yields CDR1 MDHEN and CDR2 SYDVKM. The CDR3 is 15 amino acids. The CDR3 protein is CASTTGRGALEKLFF. CDR3 in DNA: TGTGCCAGCACAACGGGACGGGGGGCTTTAGAAAAACTGTTTTTT. The variable domain in full, with the rest retrieved from reference TRBV28 and TRBJ1-4, is DVKVTQSSRYLVKRTGEKVFLECVQDMDHENMFWYRQDPGLGLRLIYFSYDVKMKEKGDIPEGYSVSREKKERFSLILESASTNQTSMYLCASTTGRGALEKLFFGSGTQLSVL.

The rearrangement joins TRBV5-1 to TRBJ2-1; D gene uncertain. CDR1 is SGHRS and CDR2 is YFSETQ in the germline V gene. V was trimmed by 5 bases and J by 0 bases, leaving 9 bases between them. CDR3 length: 14 amino acids. The CDR3 DNA follows: TGCGCCAGCAGTGGGTCCCTCTCCTACAATGAGCAGTTCTTC. Residues: CASSGSLSYNEQFF.

The chain employs TRBV11-3 and TRBJ2-7, with 11 bases that match TRBD2. The V segment lost 4 bases and the J segment 3 bases; nucleotides outside the gene matches: 5. The CDR3 totals 15 residues. The germline V gene encodes CDR1 SGHNT and CDR2 YENEEA. CDR3 in DNA: TGTGCCAGCAGCTCTGGGACTAGCGGTTACTACGAGCAGTACTTC. Protein product: CASSSGTSGYYEQYF.

The gene calls are TRBV7-9 and TRBJ1-1; tentative D call: TRBD1 (6 bases). CDR1 is SEHNR and CDR2 is FQNEAQ in the germline V gene (reference sequence). With 1 base removed from V and 10 bases from J, the gap between germline ends came to 16 bases. The CDR3 runs to 14 residues. As DNA, the CDR3 is TGTGCCAGCAGCTTAGGGACAGCCGACTCAGGAGCTTTCTTT. Its protein product is CASSLGTADSGAFF.

The rearrangement joins TRBV7-2 to TRBJ1-4; D is ambiguous. V was trimmed by 5 bases and J by 8 bases, leaving 21 bases between them. The length of the CDR3 is 16 residues. The germline V gene encodes CDR1 SGHTA and CDR2 FQGNSA. The CDR3 is CASSTAPTVGNEKLFF. The DNA of the CDR3 is TGTGCCAGCAGCACGGCACCGACGGTAGGAAACGAAAAACTGTTTTTT.

The chain joins TRBV5-1 to TRBJ1-1, with D possibly matching TRBD1 (5 bases). Germline V gives CDR1 SGHRS, CDR2 YFSETQ. The CDR3 has 14 residues. V was shortened by 4 bases and J by 1 base, with 11 bases between the two germline ends. CDR3 region: CASSPTTGNTEAFF. The CDR3 DNA reads as TGCGCCAGCAGCCCTACAACAGGGAACACTGAAGCTTTCTTT.

The chain links TRBV7-2 to TRBJ1-4; TRBD1 aligns across 10 bases. The germline V gene encodes CDR1 SGHTA and CDR2 FQGNSA. This CDR3 has 17 amino acids. The ends lost 1 base at V and 7 bases at J; junction bases unmatched: 9. CDR3 bases: TGTGCCAGCAGCTTAGTGGAGACAGGGGGCGCGGGTGAAAAACTGTTTTTT. It encodes CASSLVETGGAGEKLFF.